This TCR beta chain was retrieved from a study of identical twins' blood T cells. Findings and limits, study-wide: Abundant TCRbeta CDR3s overlapped more between twins than with unrelated donors.

TCRdb reprocessed the 5' RACE reads with MiXCR, giving one entry per CDR3 protein. In the table there are about 370,000 distinct CDR3 sequences, about 28% of which are singletons. Worth noting for this clonotype: Its antigen is unidentified. An end of the junction differs from the germline gene, which may be a read error.

The CDR3 spans 14 residues. Per germline, CDR1 KGHSH and CDR2 LQKENI. The chain links TRBV18 to TRBJ1-1; D unresolved. The TCR was taken from a woman aged 18 to 55 in good health. The sample was PBMCs. CDR3 coding DNA: TGTGCCAGCTCACCACTATCGAGGAACACTGGAGCTTTCTTT. Amino acid sequence: CASSPLSRNTGAFF.